The clone carrying this T cell receptor (beta chain) was counted only a few times. Its antigen is undetermined. This CDR3 has 18 amino acids. V shed 1 base, J shed 2 bases, and the junction held 12 bases outside the gene matches. Germline-derived CDR1 and CDR2 are SGHVS and FNYEAQ. The data originate from a study of T-cell reconstitution after alpha-beta-depleted transplantation in children. Points from the study as a whole: About two months after transplant, alpha-beta T cells reportedly came from several hundred expanded graft clones. T-cell numbers and diversity, one year after transplant, stemmed largely from T cells that were newly produced. From surviving recipient T cells and thymic progenitors came the high day-60 TCRbeta diversity observed in some patients.

The authors prepared the TCRbeta library with unique molecular identifiers. MiXCR was run by TCRdb on the PCR reads, yielding one entry per CDR3 protein. The table has 500,000 to 650,000 distinct CDR3 sequences, approximately 10% seen once. This TCR was recovered from a female patient between 2 and 15 years old who had a stem cell transplant for aplastic anemia, so the T cells may come from the graft donor. The chain uses TRBV7-6 and TRBJ2-7; 9 nucleotides match TRBD1. Specimen: PBMCs, mostly from graft donor cells, collected 180 days after TCRalphabeta/CD19-depleted stem cell transplant. In nucleotides, the CDR3 is TGTGCCAGCAGCTTAGGAGGGGAGACAGGGGGAATCCCCTACGAGCAGTACTTC. Encoded protein: CASSLGGETGGIPYEQYF. Together with reference TRBV7-6 and TRBJ2-7, the CDR3 gives the full variable domain: GAGVSQSPRYKVTKRGQDVALRCDPISGHVSLYWYRQALGQGPEFLTYFNYEAQQDKSGLPNDRFSAERPEGSISTLTIQRTEQRDSAMYRCASSLGGETGGIPYEQYFGPGTRLTVT.